Listed below are T cell receptor beta chains from one sample, sequenced in a study of identical twins. TCRdb called the 5' RACE reads again in MiXCR, with one record for every CDR3 protein. The table includes 1.5 million to 2 million distinct CDR3 sequences, about 32% detected once. Sequencing was performed on cord blood. These receptors originate from a newborn girl in good health. Both conserved end residues are part of each CDR3. A D gene is named only where the DNA matches it firmly. Size values are once, few and many counts, or a class for expanded clones, and some rows have none.

v_gene	abundance	d_gene	j_gene	CDR3aa	CDR3nt
TRBV19	few	-	TRBJ1-4	CANLTPKRNPLTGGITNEKLFF	TGTGCCAACCTGACCCCGAAAAGGAACCCCTTAACGGGGGGCATAACTAATGAAAAACTGTTTTTT
TRBV12-3/TRBV12-4	-	-	TRBJ1-2	CASSPGTPGGYTF	TGTGCCAGCAGCCCCGGGACACCAGGTGGCTACACCTTC
TRBV28	-	TRBD1	TRBJ1-1	CASSLMGTGGNTEAFF	TGTGCCAGCAGTTTAATGGGGACAGGGGGCAACACTGAAGCTTTCTTT
TRBV15	few	-	TRBJ2-3	CATSRHTDTQYF	TGTGCCACCAGCAGACACACAGATACGCAGTATTTT
TRBV4-2	few	TRBD2	TRBJ2-1	CASSQVTAGGPYNEQFF	TGTGCCAGCAGCCAAGTGACAGCGGGAGGGCCTTACAATGAGCAGTTCTTC
TRBV29-1	few	-	TRBJ2-7	CSVERGGTYEQYF	TGCAGCGTTGAACGGGGCGGAACCTACGAGCAGTACTTC
TRBV7-2	few	-	TRBJ2-3	CASTLGLLHTDTQYF	TGTGCCAGCACCCTAGGTCTGCTCCACACAGATACGCAGTATTTT
TRBV20-1	few	-	TRBJ2-3	CSAQDPRADTQYF	TGCAGTGCTCAAGACCCCCGAGCGGATACGCAGTATTTT
TRBV2	few	TRBD1	TRBJ1-6	CASSPTGRKGSPLHF	TGTGCCAGCAGCCCGACAGGGAGAAAAGGATCACCCCTCCACTTT
TRBV21-1	-	-	TRBJ1-1	CASSPTIDRDPKGTEAFF	TGTGCCAGCAGCCCAACAATAGACCGGGACCCAAAGGGCACTGAAGCTTTCTTT
TRBV12-3/TRBV12-4	-	-	TRBJ2-1	CASSPNPVVASSYNEQFF	TGTGCCAGCAGTCCTAATCCGGTGGTGGCGAGCTCCTACAATGAGCAGTTCTTC